These T cell receptor beta chains were read from a single sample in a study of T cells after yellow fever vaccination. TCRdb itself ran the 5' RACE reads through MiXCR, one entry per CDR3 protein. The data contain a few hundred thousand distinct CDR3 sequences, about 4% of them singletons. The sample consisted of PBMCs, taken 5 days after the yellow fever booster vaccination. Receptors originate from a man between 18 and 35 years old who received the YFV17D yellow fever vaccine. The CDR3 runs from the conserved cysteine through the conserved F or W. D genes are given only for firm matches. The size field is filled for only some rows; it gives once, few, many or a size class.

d_call	j_call	cdr3_length	v_call	clone_size	cdr3_aa	cdr3_nt
NA	TRBJ1-2	11	TRBV20-1	NA	CSASERVGYTF	TGCAGTGCCTCCGAACGAGTTGGCTACACCTTC
TRBD1	TRBJ2-7	14	TRBV5-6	NA	CASTKPGTVYEQYF	TGTGCCAGCACCAAGCCAGGGACAGTCTACGAGCAGTACTTC
NA	TRBJ2-1	15	TRBV4-1	few	CASSQDGRLYNEQFF	TGCGCCAGCAGCCAAGATGGGAGACTTTACAATGAGCAGTTCTTC
NA	TRBJ2-5	14	TRBV7-6	NA	CASSSILGGGTQYF	TGTGCCAGCAGTTCCATCCTCGGTGGTGGTACCCAGTACTTC
NA	TRBJ1-6	14	TRBV9	NA	CASSVEVGNSPLHF	TGTGCCAGCAGCGTAGAGGTCGGAAATTCACCCCTCCACTTT
TRBD1	TRBJ1-5	18	TRBV4-2	few	CASSLGTGGADSNQPQHF	TGTGCCAGCAGCCTCGGGACAGGGGGCGCGGATAGCAATCAGCCCCAGCATTTT
NA	TRBJ2-1	13	TRBV24-1	many	CATSDSPYNEQFF	TGTGCCACCAGTGACTCCCCCTACAATGAGCAGTTCTTC
TRBD2	TRBJ2-1	13	TRBV6-2/TRBV6-3	many	CASAKSGGSEQFF	TGTGCCAGCGCGAAGTCCGGGGGGTCTGAGCAGTTCTTC
NA	TRBJ2-3	13	TRBV20-1	NA	CSARGRGGDTQYF	TGCAGTGCCAGGGGCAGGGGGGGAGATACGCAGTATTTT
NA	TRBJ1-2	13	TRBV28	many	CASSLSNADGYTF	TGTGCCAGCAGTTTATCGAATGCGGATGGCTACACCTTC
TRBD2	TRBJ2-6	18	TRBV7-2	many	CASSSASSGSSGANVLTF	TGTGCCAGCAGCTCCGCCTCTAGCGGCAGCTCTGGGGCCAACGTCCTGACTTTC
TRBD1	TRBJ2-2	16	TRBV25-1	many	CATLREGTANTGELFF	TGTGCCACCCTTCGGGAAGGGACAGCTAACACCGGGGAGCTGTTTTTT
TRBD2	TRBJ2-2	22	TRBV24-1	NA	CATSGLYRDRSGGPSNTGELFF	TGTGCCACCAGTGGGTTATACAGGGATCGGAGCGGGGGCCCCTCGAACACCGGGGAGCTGTTTTTT
NA	TRBJ1-1	16	TRBV4-1	few	CASSQAFIGDNTEAFF	TGCGCCAGCAGCCAAGCTTTTATAGGGGATAACACTGAAGCTTTCTTT
NA	TRBJ2-7	15	TRBV9	few	CASSVAYSRPYEQYF	TGTGCCAGCAGCGTAGCTTACTCACGGCCTTACGAGCAGTACTTC
NA	TRBJ2-1	11	TRBV29-1	few	CSGEQGNEQFF	TGCAGCGGAGAACAGGGAAATGAGCAGTTCTTC
NA	TRBJ1-1	14	TRBV5-5	many	CASSLAGQNTEAFF	TGTGCCAGCAGCTTGGCGGGTCAGAACACTGAAGCTTTCTTT
TRBD1	TRBJ2-1	18	TRBV7-9	few	CASSRIDWTGGFNNEQFF	TGTGCCAGCAGCCGAATTGACTGGACAGGGGGCTTCAACAATGAGCAGTTCTTC
TRBD1	TRBJ1-2	12	TRBV6-5	many	CASSFGTGGYTF	TGTGCCAGCAGTTTCGGGACAGGCGGCTACACCTTC
NA	TRBJ2-5	13	TRBV9	few	CASSVTERETQYF	TGTGCCAGCAGCGTAACCGAGCGAGAGACCCAGTACTTC
NA	TRBJ1-1	16	TRBV7-2	few	CASSLGAFWGATEAFF	TGTGCCAGCAGCTTGGGCGCTTTTTGGGGGGCCACTGAAGCTTTCTTT
NA	TRBJ2-5	13	TRBV20-1	NA	CSARLGGRETQYF	TGCAGTGCTAGATTGGGGGGCCGGGAGACCCAGTACTTC
NA	TRBJ2-1	14	TRBV5-1	many	CASSLGPFAGEQFF	TGCGCCAGCAGCTTGGGTCCTTTCGCGGGTGAGCAGTTCTTC
TRBD1	TRBJ1-2	12	TRBV6-5	many	CASMGQGYGYTF	TGTGCCAGCATGGGACAGGGCTATGGCTACACCTTC
NA	TRBJ2-1	13	TRBV11-2	many	CASSLPGYNEQFF	TGTGCCAGCAGCTTACCCGGTTACAATGAGCAGTTCTTC
NA	TRBJ1-3	15	TRBV2	NA	CASSVSDGSGNTIYF	TGTGCCAGCAGTGTCTCGGACGGCTCTGGAAACACCATATATTTT
NA	TRBJ2-3	14	TRBV20-1	many	CSARDVAATDTQYF	TGCAGTGCTAGAGATGTAGCGGCCACAGATACGCAGTATTTT
NA	TRBJ1-1	13	TRBV9	few	CASSVGGETEAFF	TGTGCCAGCAGCGTTGGGGGGGAGACTGAAGCTTTCTTT